This is a list of T cell receptor beta chains from one sample in a study of blood T cells in healthy people across ages. A single record per CDR3 protein comes from TCRdb applying MiXCR to the 5' RACE reads. The data contain approximately 730,000 distinct CDR3 sequences, around half of them singletons. The specimen sequenced was blood. The receptors here all came from a man older than 75 in good health. The CDR3 runs from the conserved cysteine through the conserved F or W. The D gene is left open where the match is weak. Clone size, where shown, is once, few, many, or a class for clones that have expanded.

CDR3	DNA	V	D	size	J
CSAEQGSNQPQHF	TGCAGTGCTGAACAGGGTAGCAATCAGCCCCAGCATTTT	TRBV20-1	.	once	TRBJ1-5
CASRSTAYNEQFF	TGTGCCAGCCGTTCGACAGCCTACAATGAGCAGTTCTTC	TRBV12-3/TRBV12-4	.	few	TRBJ2-1
CAISSPGQGHRYAYF	TGTGCCATCAGTAGCCCGGGACAGGGACACAGATACGCGTATTTT	TRBV10-3	TRBD1	.	TRBJ2-3
CASSPSPSGRAYEQYF	TGTGCCAGCAGCCCCAGTCCTAGCGGTAGGGCCTACGAGCAGTACTTC	TRBV3-1	TRBD2	.	TRBJ2-7
CASSRTSEMYEQYF	TGTGCCAGCAGCCGAACTAGCGAAATGTACGAGCAGTACTTC	TRBV11-2	TRBD2	.	TRBJ2-7
CAISESVNYGYTF	TGTGCCATCAGTGAGTCAGTTAACTATGGCTACACCTTC	TRBV10-3	.	few	TRBJ1-2
CASSLSSGTVTGELFF	TGTGCCAGCAGTTTGTCTAGCGGGACGGTTACCGGGGAGCTGTTTTTT	TRBV27	TRBD2	.	TRBJ2-2
CASNVQGGNSPLHF	TGCGCCAGCAACGTACAGGGTGGGAATTCACCCCTCCACTTT	TRBV5-1	.	.	TRBJ1-6
CASSERGRKEFF	TGTGCCAGCAGCGAAAGGGGACGAAAGGAGTTCTTC	TRBV25-1	.	.	TRBJ2-1
CASSTNSRTSGRYYNEQFF	TGTGCCAGCAGTACAAATTCGCGGACTAGCGGGAGGTACTACAATGAGCAGTTCTTC	TRBV27	TRBD2	once	TRBJ2-1
CASSRKGGIMSYNEQFF	TGTGCCAGCAGCCGGAAGGGCGGGATTATGTCCTACAATGAGCAGTTCTTC	TRBV3-1	.	.	TRBJ2-1
CASSPRGSSQVGTQYF	TGTGCTAGCAGCCCTAGAGGGTCCTCTCAGGTCGGGACCCAGTACTTC	TRBV7-7	.	.	TRBJ2-5
CSARDEASGSYNEQYF	TGCAGTGCTAGAGATGAGGCTAGCGGATCCTACAATGAGCAGTACTTC	TRBV20-1	TRBD2	.	TRBJ2-7
CASSPPTSGYLRTYEQYF	TGTGCCAGCAGCCCCCCGACTAGCGGGTACCTCCGCACCTACGAGCAGTACTTC	TRBV3-1	TRBD2	.	TRBJ2-7
CSAITGGSGSISCNEQFF	TGCAGTGCCATCACGGGGGGTAGCGGGAGTATATCCTGCAATGAGCAGTTCTTC	TRBV20-1	TRBD2	.	TRBJ2-1
CSASGLAGGPGEQYF	TGCAGTGCTAGTGGGCTAGCGGGAGGGCCCGGCGAGCAGTACTTC	TRBV20-1	TRBD2	many	TRBJ2-7
CASSLRPDGAETQYF	TGTGCCAGCTCACTAAGACCGGACGGGGCTGAGACCCAGTACTTC	TRBV18	.	.	TRBJ2-5
CASSGGTGEQTQYF	TGTGCCAGCAGCGGCGGGACAGGGGAACAGACCCAGTACTTC	TRBV9	TRBD1	.	TRBJ2-5
CSAPLEEWLYEQYF	TGCAGTGCTCCCCTCGAAGAGTGGCTCTACGAGCAGTACTTC	TRBV20-1	.	.	TRBJ2-7
CASSLPGLGLSETQYF	TGTGCCAGCAGTTTGCCAGGGTTGGGACTCTCGGAGACCCAGTACTTC	TRBV7-9	.	.	TRBJ2-5
CASSRKGISYEQYF	TGTGCCAGCAGTAGGAAGGGCATCTCCTACGAGCAGTACTTC	TRBV2	.	few	TRBJ2-7
CASKAGTEEKLFF	TGTGCCAGCAAGGCAGGGACGGAAGAAAAACTGTTTTTT	TRBV2	.	few	TRBJ1-4
CSARLGYEQYF	TGCAGTGCTAGATTGGGCTACGAGCAGTACTTC	TRBV20-1	.	.	TRBJ2-7
CASSVEGTYYEQYF	TGTGCCAGCAGCGTCGAAGGGACCTACTACGAGCAGTACTTC	TRBV2	.	.	TRBJ2-7
CASTLRPGQSYNEQFF	TGTGCCAGCACCTTACGACCGGGACAGTCCTACAATGAGCAGTTCTTC	TRBV6-5	TRBD1	.	TRBJ2-1
CASSTGRASVNIQYF	TGTGCCAGCAGCACTGGGAGGGCCTCGGTAAACATTCAGTACTTC	TRBV6-2/TRBV6-3	TRBD2	few	TRBJ2-4
CASSVRGDRIGETQYF	TGTGCCAGCAGCGTACGGGGGGATAGGATCGGGGAGACCCAGTACTTC	TRBV9	TRBD2	.	TRBJ2-5
CSLVAGNGYTF	TGCAGCCTGGTGGCGGGAAATGGCTACACCTTC	TRBV29-1	.	.	TRBJ1-2
CASSYLGGYAYF	TGTGCCAGCAGTTACCTAGGCGGATACGCGTATTTT	TRBV6-6	.	.	TRBJ2-3